Listed below are T cell receptor beta chains from one sample, sequenced in a study of blood T cell repertoires in COVID-19. Data came from immunoSEQ multiplex PCR; TCRdb stores just in-frame clones and leaves some out. The table records about 230,000 clones, roughly 88% of them present only once. Source material: peripheral blood. The receptor source for this set is a man between 35 and 55 years old with acute or convalescent COVID-19. CDR3s include the opening cysteine and the closing phenylalanine or tryptophan. The order of the fields is clone size, D gene, V gene, CDR3 length, J gene, CDR3 DNA, CDR3 protein. The D gene is left open where the match is weak. Clone size is stated in some rows and not others, as once, few, many or a class when expanded.

size: once
D: TRBD2
V: TRBV19
length: 14
J: TRBJ2-7
DNA: TGTGCCAGTAGTATTCGGGAGGGAGGGGGTGAGCAGTACTTC
CDR3: CASSIREGGGEQYF

size: .
D: TRBD1
V: TRBV29-1
length: 13
J: TRBJ1-2
DNA: TGCAGCGTGCGACAGGGAATTTTTAATGGCTACACCTTC
CDR3: CSVRQGIFNGYTF

size: .
D: TRBD2
V: TRBV12-3/TRBV12-4
length: 13
J: TRBJ2-7
DNA: TGTGCCAGCAGGCCGACTAGCCGCTACGAGCAGTACTTC
CDR3: CASRPTSRYEQYF

size: few
D: TRBD1
V: TRBV4-2
length: 17
J: TRBJ1-2
DNA: TGTGCCAGCAGCCAAGGCGAATGGACAGGGATTAGCTATGGCTACACCTTC
CDR3: CASSQGEWTGISYGYTF

size: .
D: .
V: TRBV25-1
length: 15
J: TRBJ1-6
DNA: TGTGCCAGCAGTGAACAAACAGGGCTCAATTCACCCCTCCACTTT
CDR3: CASSEQTGLNSPLHF

size: few
D: .
V: TRBV27
length: 14
J: TRBJ1-2
DNA: TGTGCCAGCAGTTTATCAGGCAGGCCCTATGGCTACACCTTC
CDR3: CASSLSGRPYGYTF

size: .
D: .
V: TRBV19
length: 13
J: TRBJ1-5
DNA: TGTGCCAGTACCGCCCAACTTAATCAGCCCCAGCATTTT
CDR3: CASTAQLNQPQHF

size: .
D: TRBD1
V: TRBV30
length: 13
J: TRBJ2-7
DNA: TGTGCCTGGATAGAACAGGGGGGCTACGAGCAGTACTTC
CDR3: CAWIEQGGYEQYF

size: .
D: .
V: TRBV11-2
length: 17
J: TRBJ1-3
DNA: TGTGCCAGCAGCTTAGATTCTTCCCCTAGCTCTGGAAACACCATATATTTT
CDR3: CASSLDSSPSSGNTIYF

size: .
D: TRBD2
V: TRBV20-1
length: 14
J: TRBJ2-7
DNA: TGCAGTGCTAGTTTTAGCGGGATAAAAGGAGAGCAGTACTTC
CDR3: CSASFSGIKGEQYF

size: .
D: .
V: TRBV7-2
length: 14
J: TRBJ1-4
DNA: TGTGCCAGCAGCTTATTAGGACATGGCGAAAAACTGTTTTTT
CDR3: CASSLLGHGEKLFF

size: .
D: TRBD1
V: TRBV18
length: 15
J: TRBJ1-2
DNA: TGTGCCAGCTCACCTCGAGGACAGGGTTTCGGTGGCTACACCTTC
CDR3: CASSPRGQGFGGYTF

size: .
D: .
V: TRBV7-8
length: 12
J: TRBJ1-1
DNA: TGTGCCAGCAGCTCCCGAGGGACTGAAGCTTTCTTT
CDR3: CASSSRGTEAFF

size: .
D: TRBD1
V: TRBV30
length: 14
J: TRBJ2-7
DNA: TGTGCCTGGGAGAGGACAGGGTCCTCCTACGAGCAGTACTTC
CDR3: CAWERTGSSYEQYF

size: .
D: .
V: TRBV19
length: 13
J: TRBJ1-1
DNA: TGTGCCAGTATTAACAGGGAGTGGACTGAAGCTTTCTTT
CDR3: CASINREWTEAFF

size: .
D: .
V: TRBV12-3/TRBV12-4
length: 12
J: TRBJ1-4
DNA: TGTGCCAGCAGTTTTCTAAGTGAAAAACTGTTTTTT
CDR3: CASSFLSEKLFF

size: .
D: TRBD1
V: TRBV30
length: 13
J: TRBJ1-4
DNA: TGTGCCTGGAGTGAGGGGGCGGGTGAAAAACTGTTTTTT
CDR3: CAWSEGAGEKLFF

size: .
D: .
V: TRBV9
length: 17
J: TRBJ2-2
DNA: TGTGCCAGCAGCAACGTAGTGGGGGCAAGGAACACCGGGGAGCTGTTTTTT
CDR3: CASSNVVGARNTGELFF

size: .
D: .
V: TRBV7-2
length: 14
J: TRBJ2-7
DNA: TGTGCCAGCAGCTTAGAGCCTAGCGTCGGCGAGCAGTACTTC
CDR3: CASSLEPSVGEQYF

size: .
D: .
V: TRBV30
length: 12
J: TRBJ2-1
DNA: TGTGCCTGGACCGGGACTCACAATGAGCAGTTCTTC
CDR3: CAWTGTHNEQFF

size: .
D: TRBD1
V: TRBV2
length: 14
J: TRBJ1-3
DNA: TGTGCCAGCAGTGAAAGGGGGCTGGGGAACACCATATATTTT
CDR3: CASSERGLGNTIYF

size: .
D: .
V: TRBV9
length: 17
J: TRBJ2-3
DNA: TGTGCCAGCAGCGTAGCTCCCTCTGCGGGGAGCACAGATACGCAGTATTTT
CDR3: CASSVAPSAGSTDTQYF

size: .
D: .
V: TRBV3-1/TRBV3-2
length: 12
J: TRBJ2-5
DNA: TGTGCCAGCAGCCAAGATGGCGAGACCCAGTACTTC
CDR3: CASSQDGETQYF

size: .
D: .
V: TRBV5-1
length: 14
J: TRBJ1-2
DNA: TGCGCCAGCAGCCGGCAGGGTAGTAATTATGGCTACACCTTC
CDR3: CASSRQGSNYGYTF

size: .
D: TRBD2
V: TRBV19
length: 15
J: TRBJ2-1
DNA: TGTGCCAGTAGTCGGTGGCTAGCGGGAGTATATGAGCAGTTCTTC
CDR3: CASSRWLAGVYEQFF

size: once
D: TRBD1
V: TRBV12-3/TRBV12-4
length: 13
J: TRBJ1-1
DNA: TGTGCCAGCAGTTTCGACAGGGCGACTGAAGCTTTCTTT
CDR3: CASSFDRATEAFF

size: once
D: .
V: TRBV7-9
length: 11
J: TRBJ1-1
DNA: TGTGCCAGCAGCCCTCTGGAGGAAGCTTTCTTT
CDR3: CASSPLEEAFF

size: .
D: .
V: TRBV7-7
length: 14
J: TRBJ2-2
DNA: TGTGCCAGCAGCTTACAAGCGGGCACCGGGGAGCTGTTTTTT
CDR3: CASSLQAGTGELFF

size: .
D: TRBD1
V: TRBV27
length: 14
J: TRBJ1-2
DNA: TGTGCCAGCAGTTCCACAGGGGCCAACTATGGCTACACCTTC
CDR3: CASSSTGANYGYTF

size: once
D: .
V: TRBV5-1
length: 15
J: TRBJ1-3
DNA: TGCGCCAGCAGCTTCGGGGGAATCTCTGGAAACACCATATATTTT
CDR3: CASSFGGISGNTIYF

size: .
D: .
V: TRBV7-3
length: 12
J: TRBJ2-1
DNA: TGTGCCAGCAGCTTACGGGCGGGTGAGCAGTTCTTC
CDR3: CASSLRAGEQFF

size: .
D: TRBD2
V: TRBV12-5
length: 14
J: TRBJ2-7
DNA: TGTGCTAGTGGTCCAGCGGGAGGATCCTACGAGCAGTACTTC
CDR3: CASGPAGGSYEQYF

size: .
D: .
V: TRBV19
length: 11
J: TRBJ1-2
DNA: TGTGCCAGTATCGGGGGCTATGGCTACACCTTC
CDR3: CASIGGYGYTF

size: .
D: TRBD2
V: TRBV28
length: 14
J: TRBJ2-3
DNA: TGTGCCAGCAGCCCTAGCGGGAGCACAGATACGCAGTATTTT
CDR3: CASSPSGSTDTQYF

size: .
D: .
V: TRBV12-3/TRBV12-4
length: 12
J: TRBJ1-5
DNA: TGTGCCAGCAGTCCCCAGAATCAGCCCCAGCATTTT
CDR3: CASSPQNQPQHF

size: .
D: .
V: TRBV28
length: 14
J: TRBJ1-2
DNA: TGTGCCAGCAGTTTTTCGGAGGACTCATATGGCTACACCTTC
CDR3: CASSFSEDSYGYTF

size: many
D: .
V: TRBV2
length: 13
J: TRBJ1-1
DNA: TGTGCCAGCAGTGAAGACATAAACACTGAAGCTTTCTTT
CDR3: CASSEDINTEAFF

size: .
D: .
V: TRBV18
length: 13
J: TRBJ2-5
DNA: TGTGCCAGCTCACCCCAGGGTGGCGAGACCCAGTACTTC
CDR3: CASSPQGGETQYF

size: .
D: TRBD1
V: TRBV5-1
length: 14
J: TRBJ1-4
DNA: TGCGCCAGCAGCCTGAGACAGGGAGGCGAAAAACTGTTTTTT
CDR3: CASSLRQGGEKLFF

size: .
D: .
V: TRBV9
length: 13
J: TRBJ1-2
DNA: TGTGCCAGCAGCGTAGCAGAAACCTATGGCTACACCTTC
CDR3: CASSVAETYGYTF

size: once
D: .
V: TRBV5-6
length: 14
J: TRBJ1-1
DNA: TGTGCCAGCAGCTTTAGGGCAGGGGATAGCAAAGCTTTCTTT
CDR3: CASSFRAGDSKAFF